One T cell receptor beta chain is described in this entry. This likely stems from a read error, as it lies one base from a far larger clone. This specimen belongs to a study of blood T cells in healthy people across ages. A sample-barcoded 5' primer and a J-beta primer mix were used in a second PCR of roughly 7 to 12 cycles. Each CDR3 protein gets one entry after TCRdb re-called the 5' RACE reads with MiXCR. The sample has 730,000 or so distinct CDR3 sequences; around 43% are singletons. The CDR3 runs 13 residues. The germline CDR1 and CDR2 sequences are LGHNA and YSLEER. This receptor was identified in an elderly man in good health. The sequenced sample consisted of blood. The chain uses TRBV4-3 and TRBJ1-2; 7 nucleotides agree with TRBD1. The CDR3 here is CASSPDRDYGCTF. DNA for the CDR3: TGCGCCAGCAGCCCCGACAGGGACTATGGCTGCACCTTC.